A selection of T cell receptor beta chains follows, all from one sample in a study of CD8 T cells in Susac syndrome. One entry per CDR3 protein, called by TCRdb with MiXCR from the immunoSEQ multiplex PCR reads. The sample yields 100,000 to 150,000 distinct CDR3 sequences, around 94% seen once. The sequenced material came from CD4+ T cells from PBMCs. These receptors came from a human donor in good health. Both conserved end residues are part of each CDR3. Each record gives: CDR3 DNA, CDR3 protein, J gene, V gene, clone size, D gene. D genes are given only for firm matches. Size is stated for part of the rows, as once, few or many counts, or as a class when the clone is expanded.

DNA: TGTGCCAGCAGCTTAGGACTAAAAAACACCGGGGAGCTGTTTTTT
CDR3: CASSLGLKNTGELFF
J: TRBJ2-2
V: TRBV5-4
size: -
D: -

DNA: TGTGCCAGCTCACCGCCAGACTCCTACGAGCAGTACTTC
CDR3: CASSPPDSYEQYF
J: TRBJ2-7
V: TRBV18
size: -
D: -

DNA: TGTGCCAGCAATACAGGACAGAACCAAGAGACCCAGTACTTC
CDR3: CASNTGQNQETQYF
J: TRBJ2-5
V: TRBV2
size: -
D: -

DNA: TGTGCCTGGAGTGTGCGGGACGGTAGAAAAAGGCTGTTTTTT
CDR3: CAWSVRDGRKRLFF
J: TRBJ1-4
V: TRBV30
size: -
D: -

DNA: TGTGCCAGCAGCTCCCTAGGACTGCCGAACACTGAAGCTTTCTTT
CDR3: CASSSLGLPNTEAFF
J: TRBJ1-1
V: TRBV7-2
size: -
D: -

DNA: TGTGCCAGCAGTTCCGGGACGGACTATGGCTACACCTTC
CDR3: CASSSGTDYGYTF
J: TRBJ1-2
V: TRBV27
size: -
D: -

DNA: TGCGCCAGCAGCTATAGCGGGACCTACAATGAGCAGTTCTTC
CDR3: CASSYSGTYNEQFF
J: TRBJ2-1
V: TRBV5-1
size: -
D: TRBD2

DNA: TGCGCCAGCAGCTGGGGACAGGGTCAAGACGAGCAGTACTTC
CDR3: CASSWGQGQDEQYF
J: TRBJ2-7
V: TRBV5-1
size: -
D: TRBD1

DNA: TGTGCCAGTAGTTCAGAAAAACAGGGTCCGGAAAACTATGGCTACACCTTC
CDR3: CASSSEKQGPENYGYTF
J: TRBJ1-2
V: TRBV19
size: -
D: -

DNA: TGTGCCATCAGTGAGGGACAGACCAATGAGCAGTTCTTC
CDR3: CAISEGQTNEQFF
J: TRBJ2-1
V: TRBV10-3
size: -
D: -

DNA: TGTGCCAGCAGTGAAAAATGGGGCACAGATACGCAGTATTTT
CDR3: CASSEKWGTDTQYF
J: TRBJ2-3
V: TRBV6-1
size: -
D: -

DNA: TGTGCCAGCAGCTACGGACAGGGACCCGGGGAGCTGTTTTTT
CDR3: CASSYGQGPGELFF
J: TRBJ2-2
V: TRBV5-6
size: -
D: TRBD1

DNA: TGCAGTGCTAGAGACAGGAGAAGGGACAGGGGTTACAATGAGCAGTTCTTC
CDR3: CSARDRRRDRGYNEQFF
J: TRBJ2-1
V: TRBV20-1
size: -
D: TRBD1

DNA: TGTGCCAGCAGCTCCACGAGCGGGAGCGGAGAGACCCAGTACTTC
CDR3: CASSSTSGSGETQYF
J: TRBJ2-5
V: TRBV7-2
size: once
D: TRBD2

DNA: TGTGCCAGTAGTCCCGAGGGGGGGATGAGGCAGCCCCAGCATTTT
CDR3: CASSPEGGMRQPQHF
J: TRBJ1-5
V: TRBV19
size: -
D: -

DNA: TGTGCCAGCAGTGAATTCGGGCTAGCGCCGGGAGGGGAGCTGTTTTTT
CDR3: CASSEFGLAPGGELFF
J: TRBJ2-2
V: TRBV25-1
size: -
D: -

DNA: TGTGCCAGCAGTCGACCTCTCCAGCTGAACACTGAAGCTTTCTTT
CDR3: CASSRPLQLNTEAFF
J: TRBJ1-1
V: TRBV6-6
size: -
D: -

DNA: TGCGCCAGCAGCTTTTCCCGGACGAACACTGAAGCTTTCTTT
CDR3: CASSFSRTNTEAFF
J: TRBJ1-1
V: TRBV5-1
size: -
D: -

DNA: TGCGCCAGCAGCTGGACTAGCGGGAGTGGGACCTACGAGCAGTACTTC
CDR3: CASSWTSGSGTYEQYF
J: TRBJ2-7
V: TRBV5-1
size: -
D: TRBD2

DNA: TGTGCCACGCGAAGGGGCGAGGAATTGAACACTGAAGCTTTCTTT
CDR3: CATRRGEELNTEAFF
J: TRBJ1-1
V: TRBV10-3
size: -
D: -

DNA: TGTGCCGGGAACCCACAGGGGCCCGGGGAGCTGTTTTTT
CDR3: CAGNPQGPGELFF
J: TRBJ2-2
V: TRBV2
size: -
D: TRBD1

DNA: TGCAGTGCTAAAACGGCTAACACTGAAGCTTTCTTT
CDR3: CSAKTANTEAFF
J: TRBJ1-1
V: TRBV20-1
size: -
D: -

DNA: TGTGCCAGCAGCGCCCAGACAGGGGCCAACGTCCTGACTTTC
CDR3: CASSAQTGANVLTF
J: TRBJ2-6
V: TRBV7-6
size: few
D: -

DNA: TGTGCCAGCAGCTCTGACCGTGAGCAGTACTTC
CDR3: CASSSDREQYF
J: TRBJ2-7
V: TRBV7-9
size: -
D: -

DNA: TGTGCCAGCACCACCATGACATATAGGGCCGGAGATACGCAGTATTTT
CDR3: CASTTMTYRAGDTQYF
J: TRBJ2-3
V: TRBV9
size: -
D: -

DNA: TGTGCCAGCAGGAATCGGACAGGTCAAGAGACCCAGTACTTC
CDR3: CASRNRTGQETQYF
J: TRBJ2-5
V: TRBV12-3/TRBV12-4
size: -
D: TRBD1

DNA: TGTGCCAGCAGCTCCACGACTTCGTCCGCGCAGTACTTC
CDR3: CASSSTTSSAQYF
J: TRBJ2-7
V: TRBV11-2
size: -
D: -

DNA: TGTGCCAGCTCACCTATGACAGTCTATGAAGCTTTCTTT
CDR3: CASSPMTVYEAFF
J: TRBJ1-1
V: TRBV18
size: -
D: -

DNA: TGTGCCAGTAGTATACCCGGGGCCGGCGTTAGCTCCTACGAGCAGTACTTC
CDR3: CASSIPGAGVSSYEQYF
J: TRBJ2-7
V: TRBV19
size: -
D: -

DNA: TGCAGTGCTAGAAAGGGACAGGGGACAGATACGCAGTATTTT
CDR3: CSARKGQGTDTQYF
J: TRBJ2-3
V: TRBV20-1
size: -
D: TRBD1

DNA: TGCAGTGCTAGAGTAAATCAGGGCTACACCTTC
CDR3: CSARVNQGYTF
J: TRBJ1-2
V: TRBV20-1
size: -
D: -

DNA: TGCGCCAGCACCCTCTCAGTTCGAACCGGGGAGCTGTTTTTT
CDR3: CASTLSVRTGELFF
J: TRBJ2-2
V: TRBV23-1
size: -
D: -

DNA: TGCAGCGTTGGATCAGGCCGCAGCTCCTACGAGCAGTACTTC
CDR3: CSVGSGRSSYEQYF
J: TRBJ2-7
V: TRBV29-1
size: -
D: -

DNA: TGCGCCAGCAGCACCTCGACAGGCGACCAAGAGACCCAGTACTTC
CDR3: CASSTSTGDQETQYF
J: TRBJ2-5
V: TRBV5-1
size: -
D: -

DNA: TGTGCCAGCAGCTCCCTGCCCGGCGGGACTGAGCAGTTCTTC
CDR3: CASSSLPGGTEQFF
J: TRBJ2-1
V: TRBV7-6
size: -
D: -

DNA: TGTGCCAGCAACAAAGACAGGGGGATCGAGGGCTACACCTTC
CDR3: CASNKDRGIEGYTF
J: TRBJ1-2
V: TRBV12-3/TRBV12-4
size: -
D: TRBD1

DNA: TGTGCCACCAGCAGAGAAACAGGATACAATGAGCAGTTCTTC
CDR3: CATSRETGYNEQFF
J: TRBJ2-1
V: TRBV15
size: -
D: -

DNA: TGTGCCAGCAGCCGAAAGAGGTTATTAGGACAGGGAGCCACTGAAGCTTTCTTT
CDR3: CASSRKRLLGQGATEAFF
J: TRBJ1-1
V: TRBV7-2
size: -
D: TRBD1

DNA: TGCAGCGTTCAGGGGACCTTCTCCTACGAGCAGTACTTC
CDR3: CSVQGTFSYEQYF
J: TRBJ2-7
V: TRBV29-1
size: few
D: -

DNA: TGCAGTGCTAGAGATCGCCGGGACAGCTCCTACAATGAGCAGTTCTTC
CDR3: CSARDRRDSSYNEQFF
J: TRBJ2-1
V: TRBV20-1
size: -
D: TRBD1